The rows below give T cell receptor beta chains drawn from one sample of a study of T cells after yellow fever vaccination. TCRdb reprocessed the 5' RACE reads with MiXCR, giving one entry per CDR3 protein. Among about 110,000 distinct CDR3 sequences listed, more than 7.5% were seen once. This sample comprised CD8+ T cells sorted from PBMCs, obtained 45 days after the yellow fever booster vaccination. The receptors here all came from a man between 25 and 39 years old who received the YFV17D yellow fever vaccine. Both conserved end residues are part of each CDR3. The D gene is left open where the match is weak. Clone size is not always given. Where it is, it says once, few, many or a class for expanded clones.

clone_size,v_call,d_call,j_call,cdr3_nt,cdr3_aa
many,TRBV12-3/TRBV12-4,NA,TRBJ2-3,TGTGCCAGCAGTACGGCTAGCACAGATACGCAGTATTTT,CASSTASTDTQYF
NA,TRBV4-2,TRBD2,TRBJ2-1,TGTGCCAGCAGCCTCCGGGAGGGGACCTACAATGAGCAGTTCTTC,CASSLREGTYNEQFF
NA,TRBV6-2/TRBV6-3,NA,TRBJ2-5,TGTGCCAGCACCAACTGGGGTGTGGCGCAAGAGACCCAGTACTTC,CASTNWGVAQETQYF
many,TRBV5-1,TRBD1,TRBJ1-2,TGCGCCAGCAGCTCTCAGGGGGCGGCTAACTATGGCTACACCTTC,CASSSQGAANYGYTF
few,TRBV7-3,TRBD2,TRBJ2-1,TGTGCCAGCAGCTTAAATGTAGCGGGAGGTATAGATGAGCAGTTCTTC,CASSLNVAGGIDEQFF
many,TRBV7-9,NA,TRBJ2-7,TGTGCCAGCAGCTTAGTTGCTTACGAGCAGTACTTC,CASSLVAYEQYF
many,TRBV5-1,TRBD1,TRBJ1-1,TGCGCCAGCACGAAGACAGGGGCTTCTGAGGACACTGAAGCTTTCTTT,CASTKTGASEDTEAFF
many,TRBV10-2,NA,TRBJ2-2,TGCGCCAGCAGTGTTGAAACCGGGGAGCTGTTTTTT,CASSVETGELFF
few,TRBV12-3/TRBV12-4,NA,TRBJ2-5,TGTGCCAGCAGTTTATCAATACTCCCAACAGTGAGTGAGACCCAGTACTTC,CASSLSILPTVSETQYF
medium-sized,TRBV2,NA,TRBJ2-7,TGTGCCAGCAGTGAGTTCGCCAGTCCCCAAACCCCCTACGAGCAGTACTTC,CASSEFASPQTPYEQYF
many,TRBV6-1,NA,TRBJ2-1,TGTGCCAGCGGTGGGGGCACAAGCTCCTACAATGAGCAGTTCTTC,CASGGGTSSYNEQFF
NA,TRBV10-2,NA,TRBJ2-3,TGCGCCAGCAGTGGAATAGCCCGCACAGATACGCAGTATTTT,CASSGIARTDTQYF
many,TRBV11-2,NA,TRBJ2-1,TGTGCCAGCAGCGGCCTAGGCAGTGAGCAGTTCTTC,CASSGLGSEQFF
many,TRBV12-3/TRBV12-4,NA,TRBJ2-2,TGTGCCAGCGCGGCCCACACCGGGGAGCTGTTTTTT,CASAAHTGELFF
many,TRBV18,NA,TRBJ1-1,TGTGCCAGCTCCGCTGGCACGCTTGAAGCTTTCTTT,CASSAGTLEAFF
many,TRBV20-1,TRBD1,TRBJ2-5,TGCAGTGCCGGACCATCGCCCGGACAGGCACAAGAGACCCAGTACTTC,CSAGPSPGQAQETQYF
NA,TRBV7-2,NA,TRBJ2-1,TGTGCCAGCAGCTTAGGGGCAGGGGCCGTTGAGCAGTTCTTC,CASSLGAGAVEQFF
NA,TRBV4-3,TRBD1,TRBJ1-1,TGCGCCAGCAGCCGGACAGGGGATGACACTGAAGCTTTCTTT,CASSRTGDDTEAFF
many,TRBV5-6,NA,TRBJ2-5,TGTGCCAGCAGCTTGAAGGGAGAGTATGCAGAGACCCAGTACTTC,CASSLKGEYAETQYF
many,TRBV12-3/TRBV12-4,TRBD1,TRBJ1-5,TGTGCCAGCAGTTTAGGAACAGGGGCCATGGGTCAGCCCCAGCATTTT,CASSLGTGAMGQPQHF
many,TRBV9,TRBD2,TRBJ2-7,TGTGCCAGCAGCGCCGGGACTAGCGGCTACGAGCAGTACTTC,CASSAGTSGYEQYF
many,TRBV6-1,NA,TRBJ2-7,TGTGCCAGCAGTGAGACAGCTCCCCTCTACTTC,CASSETAPLYF
many,TRBV11-1,NA,TRBJ2-7,TGTGCCAGCAACCGGATGGGGTCCTACGAGCAGTACTTC,CASNRMGSYEQYF
many,TRBV11-2,TRBD2,TRBJ2-2,TGTGCCAGCAGCCTACTAGCGGGATCGATCGGGGAGCTGTTTTTT,CASSLLAGSIGELFF
few,TRBV11-2,NA,TRBJ2-7,TGTGCCAGCAGCTTAGATCTGGGGGCCACCTACGAGCAGTACTTC,CASSLDLGATYEQYF
many,TRBV27,TRBD2,TRBJ2-5,TGTGCCAGCAGTTTCGGGGGGGAGGGAGAGACCCAGTACTTC,CASSFGGEGETQYF
many,TRBV7-9,TRBD1,TRBJ2-3,TGTGCCAGCAGCTTAGTGGACAGGGCGGAAGATACGCAGTATTTT,CASSLVDRAEDTQYF
NA,TRBV5-4,TRBD1,TRBJ2-3,TGTGCCAGCAGGGAGGGACAGGGGAGCACAGATACGCAGTATTTT,CASREGQGSTDTQYF
many,TRBV29-1,TRBD2,TRBJ2-3,TGCAGCGTTGGGCCCCCGGGGGGGCGAGACACAGATACGCAGTATTTT,CSVGPPGGRDTDTQYF
few,TRBV5-1,NA,TRBJ2-7,TGCGCCAGCAGCCGAGGGACGGAGTCCTACGAGCAGTACTTC,CASSRGTESYEQYF
many,TRBV12-3/TRBV12-4,NA,TRBJ2-7,TGTGCCAGCAGTCCGGGACTTCACGAGCAGTACTTC,CASSPGLHEQYF
many,TRBV12-3/TRBV12-4,TRBD1,TRBJ2-1,TGTGCCAGCAGCTTATGGGACAGCCCTACCTACAATGAGCAGTTCTTC,CASSLWDSPTYNEQFF